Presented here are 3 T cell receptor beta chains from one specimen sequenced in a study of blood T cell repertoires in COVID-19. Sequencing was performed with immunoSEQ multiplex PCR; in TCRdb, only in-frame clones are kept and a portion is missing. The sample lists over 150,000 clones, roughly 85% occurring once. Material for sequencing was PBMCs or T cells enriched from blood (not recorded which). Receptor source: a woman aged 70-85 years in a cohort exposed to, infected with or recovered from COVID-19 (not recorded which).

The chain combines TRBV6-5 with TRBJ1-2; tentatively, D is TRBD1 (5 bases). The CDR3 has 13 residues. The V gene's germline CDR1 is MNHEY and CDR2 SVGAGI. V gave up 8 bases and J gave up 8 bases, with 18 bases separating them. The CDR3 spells CASSMTGTLGYTF. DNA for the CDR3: TGTGCCAGCTCGATGACCGGGACTCTAGGCTACACCTTC.

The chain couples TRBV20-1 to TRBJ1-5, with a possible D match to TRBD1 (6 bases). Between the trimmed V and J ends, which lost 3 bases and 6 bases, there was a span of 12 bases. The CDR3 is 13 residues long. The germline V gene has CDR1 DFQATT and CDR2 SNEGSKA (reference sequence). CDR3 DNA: TGCAGTGCTAGTCCAGGGGCGGGTCAGCCCCAGCATTTT. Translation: CSASPGAGQPQHF.

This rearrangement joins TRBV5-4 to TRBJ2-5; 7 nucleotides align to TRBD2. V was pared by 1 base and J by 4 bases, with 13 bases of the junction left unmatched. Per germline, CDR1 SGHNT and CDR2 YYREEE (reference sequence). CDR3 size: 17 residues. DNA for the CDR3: TGTGCCAGCAGCTTGAACCGGGGAGGGATGGGCCGAGAGACCCAGTACTTC. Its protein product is CASSLNRGGMGRETQYF.